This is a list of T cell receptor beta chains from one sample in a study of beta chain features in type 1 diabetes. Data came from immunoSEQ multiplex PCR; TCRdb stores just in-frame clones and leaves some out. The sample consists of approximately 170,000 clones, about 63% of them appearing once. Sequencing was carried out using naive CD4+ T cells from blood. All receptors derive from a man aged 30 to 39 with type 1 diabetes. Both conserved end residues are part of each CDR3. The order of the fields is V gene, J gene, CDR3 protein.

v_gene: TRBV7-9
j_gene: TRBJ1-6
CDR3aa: CASSVGGSNSPLHF

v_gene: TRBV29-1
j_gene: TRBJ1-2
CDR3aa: CSVETPTGQGYYGYTF

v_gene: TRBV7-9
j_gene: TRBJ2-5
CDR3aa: CASSFKGQRETQYF

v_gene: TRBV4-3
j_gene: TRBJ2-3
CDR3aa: CASSQDNRLTDTQYF

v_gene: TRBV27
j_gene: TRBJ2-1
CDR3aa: CASSPNSNEQFF

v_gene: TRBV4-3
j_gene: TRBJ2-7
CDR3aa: CASSQDLRASPSYEQYF

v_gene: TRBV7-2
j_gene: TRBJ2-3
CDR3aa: CASSLVAGASTDTQYF

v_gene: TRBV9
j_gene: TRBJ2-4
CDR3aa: CASSVVGPGVAKNIQYF

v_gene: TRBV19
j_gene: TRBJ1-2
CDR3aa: CASTTGQSGYTF

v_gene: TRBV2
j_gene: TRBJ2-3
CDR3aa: CASSAGQGSTDTQYF

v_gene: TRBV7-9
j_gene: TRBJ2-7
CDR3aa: CASSLRTKPYEQYF

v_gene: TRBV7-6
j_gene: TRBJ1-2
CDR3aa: CASSRDRGGYGYTF

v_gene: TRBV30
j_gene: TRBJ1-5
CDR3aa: CAWSAGDQPQHF

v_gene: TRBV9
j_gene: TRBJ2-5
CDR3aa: CASSVGSGPETQYF

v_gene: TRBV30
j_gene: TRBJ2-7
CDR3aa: CAWSETGEKQYF

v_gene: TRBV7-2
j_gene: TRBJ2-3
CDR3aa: CASSLGSWDTQYF

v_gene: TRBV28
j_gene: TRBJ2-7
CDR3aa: CASNPGTGIYEQYF

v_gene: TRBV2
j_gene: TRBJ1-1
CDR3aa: CASSESRQVKLTEAFF

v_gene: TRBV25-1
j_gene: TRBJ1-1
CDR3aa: CASSAYLMNTEAFF

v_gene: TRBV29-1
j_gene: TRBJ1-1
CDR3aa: CSAGGTEAFF

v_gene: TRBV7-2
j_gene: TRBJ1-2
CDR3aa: CASSYTDRDYGYTF

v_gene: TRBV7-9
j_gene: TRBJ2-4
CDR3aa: CASTSLALRGPKNIQYF

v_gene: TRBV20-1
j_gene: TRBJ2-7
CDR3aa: CSASRATEQYF

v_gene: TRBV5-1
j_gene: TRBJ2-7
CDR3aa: CASSLWTAAYEQYF

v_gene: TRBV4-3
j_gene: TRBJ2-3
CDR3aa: CASSQADTDTQYF

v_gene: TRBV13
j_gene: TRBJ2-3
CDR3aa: CASRTGTLPADTQYF

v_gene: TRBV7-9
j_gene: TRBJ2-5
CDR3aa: CASSNRDRAETQYF

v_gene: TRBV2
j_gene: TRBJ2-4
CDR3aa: CASRKWGKDIQYF

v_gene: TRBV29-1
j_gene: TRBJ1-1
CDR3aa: CSVARQGDTEAFF

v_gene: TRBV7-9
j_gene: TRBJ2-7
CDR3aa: CASSTRATDEQYF

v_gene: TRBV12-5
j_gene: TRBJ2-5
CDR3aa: CASGHQPEYF

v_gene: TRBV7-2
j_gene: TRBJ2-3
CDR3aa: CASSLGGGEDTQYF